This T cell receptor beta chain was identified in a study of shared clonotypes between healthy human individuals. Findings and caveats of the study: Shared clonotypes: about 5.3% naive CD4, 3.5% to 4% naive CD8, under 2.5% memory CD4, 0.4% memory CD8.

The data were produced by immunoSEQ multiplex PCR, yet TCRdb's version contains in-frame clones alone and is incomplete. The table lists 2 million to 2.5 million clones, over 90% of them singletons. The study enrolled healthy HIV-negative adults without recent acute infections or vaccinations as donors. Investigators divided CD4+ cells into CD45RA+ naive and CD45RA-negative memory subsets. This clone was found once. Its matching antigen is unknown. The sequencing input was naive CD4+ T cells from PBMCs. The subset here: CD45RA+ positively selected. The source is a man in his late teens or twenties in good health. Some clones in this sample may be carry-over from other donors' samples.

The CDR3 loop reads CASSPTVALGQYF. The CDR3 region has the DNA TGTGCCAGCAGCCCTACAGTGGCACTAGGCCAGTATTTT. The chain links TRBV11-2 to TRBJ2-3; possible D gene TRBD2, 5 bases. The germline V gene has CDR1 SGHAT and CDR2 FQNNGV. The CDR3 is 13 residues long. V lost 5 bases and J 12 bases, leaving 18 bases between the germline ends.